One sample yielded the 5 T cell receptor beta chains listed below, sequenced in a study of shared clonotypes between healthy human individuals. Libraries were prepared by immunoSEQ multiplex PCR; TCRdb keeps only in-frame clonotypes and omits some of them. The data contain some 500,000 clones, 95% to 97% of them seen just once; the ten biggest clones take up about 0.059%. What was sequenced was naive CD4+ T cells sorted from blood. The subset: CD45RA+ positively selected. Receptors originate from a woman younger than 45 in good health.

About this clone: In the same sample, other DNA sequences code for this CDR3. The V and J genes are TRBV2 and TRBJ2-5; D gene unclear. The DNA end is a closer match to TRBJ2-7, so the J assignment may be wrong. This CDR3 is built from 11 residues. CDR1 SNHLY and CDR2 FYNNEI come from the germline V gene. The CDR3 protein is CASSLTYEQYF. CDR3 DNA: TGTGCCAGCAGCCTAACCTACGAGCAGTACTTC.

CDR3 protein: CASSNLGSTYGYTF. DNA of the CDR3: TGTGCCAGCAGCAACCTAGGGTCCACCTATGGCTACACCTTC. The rearrangement joins TRBV27 to TRBJ1-2, with no clear D. CDR1 MNHEY and CDR2 SMNVEV come from the germline V gene (reference sequence). The ends were cut back, 6 bases at V and 4 bases at J, with 15 bases in the middle. The CDR3 is 14 amino acids.

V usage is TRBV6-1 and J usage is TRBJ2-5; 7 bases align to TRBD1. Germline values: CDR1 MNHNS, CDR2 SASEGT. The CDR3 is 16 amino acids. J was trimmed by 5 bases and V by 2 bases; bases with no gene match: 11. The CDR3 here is CASSEMLQGVKETQYF. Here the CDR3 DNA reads TGTGCCAGCAGTGAAATGCTGCAGGGGGTCAAGGAGACCCAGTACTTC.

The CDR3, as DNA: TGCGCCAGCAGCCCCACTCTAGGGCCCTCTGGAAACACCATATATTTT. The encoded protein is CASSPTLGPSGNTIYF. The genes are TRBV4-1 and TRBJ1-3; D is undetermined. Trimming cost V 4 bases and J 0 bases, with 13 bases left between them. The CDR3 consists of 16 residues. Germline V CDR1 and CDR2: MGHRA, YSYEKL.

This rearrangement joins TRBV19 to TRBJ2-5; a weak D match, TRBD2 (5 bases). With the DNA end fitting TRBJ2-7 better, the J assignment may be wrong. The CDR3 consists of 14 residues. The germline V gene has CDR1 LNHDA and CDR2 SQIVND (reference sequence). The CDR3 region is CASSMGGLSYEQYF. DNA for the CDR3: TGTGCCAGTAGTATGGGCGGGCTCTCCTACGAGCAGTACTTC.